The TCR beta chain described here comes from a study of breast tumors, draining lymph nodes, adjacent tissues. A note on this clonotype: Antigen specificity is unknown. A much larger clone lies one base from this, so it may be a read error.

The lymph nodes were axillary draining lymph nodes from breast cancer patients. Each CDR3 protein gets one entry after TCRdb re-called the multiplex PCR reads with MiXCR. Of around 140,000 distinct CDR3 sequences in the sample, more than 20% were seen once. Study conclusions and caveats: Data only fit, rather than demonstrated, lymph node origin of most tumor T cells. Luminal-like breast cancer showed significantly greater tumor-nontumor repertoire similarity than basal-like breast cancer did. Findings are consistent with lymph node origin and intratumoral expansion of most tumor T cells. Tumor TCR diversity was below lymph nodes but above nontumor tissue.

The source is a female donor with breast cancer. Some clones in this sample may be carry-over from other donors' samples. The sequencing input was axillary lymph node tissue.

The CDR3 loop is CASSQGQARGRTGELFF. The CDR3 DNA sequence: TGTGCCAGCAGCCAAGGTCAAGCGCGGGGTAGGACCGGGGAGCTGTTTTTT. The V gene is TRBV4-2, the J gene TRBJ2-2; the D gene is possibly TRBD2 (6 bases). The CDR3 totals 17 residues. Germline CDR1 reads LGHNA; CDR2 reads YNFKEQ. The V and J ends lost 1 base and 5 bases respectively, with 17 bases between them.